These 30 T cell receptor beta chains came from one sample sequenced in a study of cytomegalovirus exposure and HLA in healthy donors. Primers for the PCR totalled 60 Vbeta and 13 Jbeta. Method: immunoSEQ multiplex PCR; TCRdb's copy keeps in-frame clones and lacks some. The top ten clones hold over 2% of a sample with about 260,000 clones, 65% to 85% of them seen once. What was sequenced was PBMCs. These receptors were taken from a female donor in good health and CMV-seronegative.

This CDR3 is CASSSGGIGADTQYF. CDR3 sequence (DNA): TGTGCCAGCTCCTCTGGGGGCATCGGAGCAGATACGCAGTATTTT. V usage is TRBV6-5 and J usage is TRBJ2-3; D perhaps matches TRBD1 (6 bases). Germline CDR1 reads MNHEY; CDR2 reads SVGAGI. The CDR3 length is 15 residues. V lost 8 bases to trimming and J lost 4 bases, with 19 bases between them.

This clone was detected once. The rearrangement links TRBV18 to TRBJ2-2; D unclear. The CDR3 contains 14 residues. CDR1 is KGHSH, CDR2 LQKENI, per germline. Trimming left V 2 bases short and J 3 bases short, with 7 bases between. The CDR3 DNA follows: TGTGCCAGCTCACCAGGAGTATACACCGGGGAGCTGTTTTTT. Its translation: CASSPGVYTGELFF.

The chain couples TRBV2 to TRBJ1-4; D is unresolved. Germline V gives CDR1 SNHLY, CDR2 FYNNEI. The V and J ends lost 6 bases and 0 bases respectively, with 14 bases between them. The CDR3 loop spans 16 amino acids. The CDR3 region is CASSLMLGATNEKLFF. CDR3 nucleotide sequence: TGTGCCAGCAGCTTAATGCTCGGTGCAACTAATGAAAAACTGTTTTTT. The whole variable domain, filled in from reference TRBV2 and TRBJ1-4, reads EPEVTQTPSHQVTQMGQEVILRCVPISNHLYFYWYRQILGQKVEFLVSFYNNEISEKSEIFDDQFSVERPDGSNFTLKIRSTKLEDSAMYFCASSLMLGATNEKLFFGSGTQLSVL.

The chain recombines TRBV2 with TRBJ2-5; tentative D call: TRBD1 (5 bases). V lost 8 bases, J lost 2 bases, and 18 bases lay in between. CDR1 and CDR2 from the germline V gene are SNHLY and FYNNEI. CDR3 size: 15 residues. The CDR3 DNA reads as TGTGCCAGCGTTTTAGGGGTGTTCGTTCAAGAGACCCAGTACTTC. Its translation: CASVLGVFVQETQYF.

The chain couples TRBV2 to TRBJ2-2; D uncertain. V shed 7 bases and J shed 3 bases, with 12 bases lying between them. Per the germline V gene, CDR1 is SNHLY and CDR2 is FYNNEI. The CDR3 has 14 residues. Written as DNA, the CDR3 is TGTGCCAGCAATCCTAGACGGGACACCGGGGAGCTGTTTTTT. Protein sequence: CASNPRRDTGELFF.

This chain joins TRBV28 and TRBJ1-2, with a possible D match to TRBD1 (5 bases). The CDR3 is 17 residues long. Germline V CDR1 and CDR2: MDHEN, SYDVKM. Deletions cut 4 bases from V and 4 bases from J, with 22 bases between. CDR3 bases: TGTGCCAGCAGTTCCTCCACCGGACACCCGGAGGGCTATGGCTACACCTTC. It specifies CASSSSTGHPEGYGYTF.

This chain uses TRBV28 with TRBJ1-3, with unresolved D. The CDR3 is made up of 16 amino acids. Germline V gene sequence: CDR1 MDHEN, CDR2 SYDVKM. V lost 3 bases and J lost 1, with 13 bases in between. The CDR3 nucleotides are TGTGCCAGCAGTTTGCGGGTCCGGTTGTCTGGAAACACCATATATTTT. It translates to CASSLRVRLSGNTIYF.

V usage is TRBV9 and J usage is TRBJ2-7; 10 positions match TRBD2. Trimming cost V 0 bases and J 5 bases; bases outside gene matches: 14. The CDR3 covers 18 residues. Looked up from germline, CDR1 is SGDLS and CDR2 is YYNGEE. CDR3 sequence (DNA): TGTGCCAGCAGCGTAGCAGGCCTAGCGGGAGATTCCAGGGACGAGCAGTACTTC. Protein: CASSVAGLAGDSRDEQYF.

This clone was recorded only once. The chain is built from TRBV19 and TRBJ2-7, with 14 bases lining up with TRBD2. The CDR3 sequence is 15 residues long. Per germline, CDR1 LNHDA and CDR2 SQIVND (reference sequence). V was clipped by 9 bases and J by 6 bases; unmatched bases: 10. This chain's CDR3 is CASQNPGTSGSEQYF. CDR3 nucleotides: TGTGCCAGCCAAAACCCCGGGACTAGCGGGAGCGAGCAGTACTTC.

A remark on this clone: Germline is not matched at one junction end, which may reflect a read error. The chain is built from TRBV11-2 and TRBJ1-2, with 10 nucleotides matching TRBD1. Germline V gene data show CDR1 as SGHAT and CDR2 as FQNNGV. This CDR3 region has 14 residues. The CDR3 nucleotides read TGTGCCAGCAGCTCGGACAGGGGGAACTCTGGCTACACCTTC. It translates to CASSSDRGNSGYTF.

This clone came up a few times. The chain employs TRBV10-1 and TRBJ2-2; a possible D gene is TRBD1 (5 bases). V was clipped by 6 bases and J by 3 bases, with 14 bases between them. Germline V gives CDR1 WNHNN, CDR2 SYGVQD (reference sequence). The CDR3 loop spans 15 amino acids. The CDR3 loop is CASRDTLGDTGELFF. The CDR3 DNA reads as TGCGCCAGCAGGGATACCCTAGGGGACACCGGGGAGCTGTTTTTT.

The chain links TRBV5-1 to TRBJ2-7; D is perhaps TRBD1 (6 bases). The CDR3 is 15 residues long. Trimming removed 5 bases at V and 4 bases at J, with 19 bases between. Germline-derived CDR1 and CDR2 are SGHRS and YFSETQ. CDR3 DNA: TGCGCCAGCAGAGACCAGCAGCAGGGGCTATACGAGCAGTACTTC. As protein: CASRDQQQGLYEQYF.

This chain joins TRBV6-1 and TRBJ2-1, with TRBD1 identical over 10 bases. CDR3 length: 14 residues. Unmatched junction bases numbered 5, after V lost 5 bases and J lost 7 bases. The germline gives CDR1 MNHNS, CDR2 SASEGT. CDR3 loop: CASSLGTGENEQFF. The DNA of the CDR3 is TGTGCCAGCAGTTTAGGGACAGGGGAAAATGAGCAGTTCTTC.

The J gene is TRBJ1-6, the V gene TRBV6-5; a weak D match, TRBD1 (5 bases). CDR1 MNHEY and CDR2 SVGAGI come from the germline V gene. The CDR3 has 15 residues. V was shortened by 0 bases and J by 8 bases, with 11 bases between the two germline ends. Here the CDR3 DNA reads TGTGCCAGCAGTTACTCGATCAGGGCGGATTCACCCCTCCACTTT. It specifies CASSYSIRADSPLHF.

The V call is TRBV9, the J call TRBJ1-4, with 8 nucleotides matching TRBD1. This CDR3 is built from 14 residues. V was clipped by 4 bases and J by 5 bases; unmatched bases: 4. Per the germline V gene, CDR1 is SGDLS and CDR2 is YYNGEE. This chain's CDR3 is CASSPRDRNEKLFF. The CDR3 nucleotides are TGTGCCAGCAGCCCTAGGGACAGGAATGAAAAACTGTTTTTT.

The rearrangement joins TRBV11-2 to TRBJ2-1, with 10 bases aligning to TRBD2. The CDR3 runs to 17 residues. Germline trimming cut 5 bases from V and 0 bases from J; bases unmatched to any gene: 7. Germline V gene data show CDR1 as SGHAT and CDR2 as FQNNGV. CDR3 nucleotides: TGTGCCAGCAGCCCTACCTCTAGCGGGAGCTCCTACAATGAGCAGTTCTTC. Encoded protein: CASSPTSSGSSYNEQFF.

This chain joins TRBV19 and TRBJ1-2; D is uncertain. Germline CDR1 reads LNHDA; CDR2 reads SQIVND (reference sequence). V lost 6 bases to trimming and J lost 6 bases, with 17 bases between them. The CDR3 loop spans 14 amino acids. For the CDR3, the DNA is TGTGCCAGTAGGCACCGGGCGGGGAACGATGGCTACACCTTC. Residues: CASRHRAGNDGYTF.

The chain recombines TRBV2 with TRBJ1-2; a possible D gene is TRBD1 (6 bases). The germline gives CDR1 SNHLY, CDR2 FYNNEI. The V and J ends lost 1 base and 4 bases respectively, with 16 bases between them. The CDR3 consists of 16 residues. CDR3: CASSEGGGRFIYGYTF. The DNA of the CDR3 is TGTGCCAGCAGTGAAGGTGGGGGCCGGTTCATCTATGGCTACACCTTC.

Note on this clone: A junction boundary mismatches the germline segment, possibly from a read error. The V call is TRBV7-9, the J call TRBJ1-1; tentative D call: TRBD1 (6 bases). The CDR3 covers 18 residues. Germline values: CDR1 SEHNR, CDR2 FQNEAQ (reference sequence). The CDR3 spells CSSSLPRGGAQGNTEAFF. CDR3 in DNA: TGTTCCAGCAGCTTACCCCGCGGGGGGGCGCAAGGGAACACTGAAGCTTTCTTT. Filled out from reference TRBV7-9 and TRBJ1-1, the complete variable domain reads DTGVSQNPRHKITKRGQNVTFRCDPISEHNRLYWYRQTLGQGPEFLTYFQNEAQLEKSRLLSDRFSAERPKGSFSTLEIQRTEQGDSAMYLCSSSLPRGGAQGNTEAFFGQGTRLTVV.

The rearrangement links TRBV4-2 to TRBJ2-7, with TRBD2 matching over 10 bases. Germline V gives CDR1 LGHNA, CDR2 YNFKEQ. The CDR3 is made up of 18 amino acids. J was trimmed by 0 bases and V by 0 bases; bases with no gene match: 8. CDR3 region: CASSQDQTSGVSSYEQYF. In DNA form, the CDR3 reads TGTGCCAGCAGCCAAGATCAAACTAGCGGGGTGAGCTCCTACGAGCAGTACTTC.

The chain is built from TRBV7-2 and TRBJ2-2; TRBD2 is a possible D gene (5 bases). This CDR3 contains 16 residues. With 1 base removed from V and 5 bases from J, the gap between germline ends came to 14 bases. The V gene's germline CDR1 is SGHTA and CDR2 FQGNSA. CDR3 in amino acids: CASSLVAQATTGELFF. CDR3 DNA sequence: TGTGCCAGCAGCTTAGTAGCGCAGGCAACGACCGGGGAGCTGTTTTTT.

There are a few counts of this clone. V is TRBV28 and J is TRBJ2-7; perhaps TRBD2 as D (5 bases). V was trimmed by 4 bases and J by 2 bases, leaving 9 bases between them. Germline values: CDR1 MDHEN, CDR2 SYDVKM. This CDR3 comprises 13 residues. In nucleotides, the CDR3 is TGTGCCAGCAGTTATCCCGGGACCTACGAGCAGTACTTC. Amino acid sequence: CASSYPGTYEQYF.

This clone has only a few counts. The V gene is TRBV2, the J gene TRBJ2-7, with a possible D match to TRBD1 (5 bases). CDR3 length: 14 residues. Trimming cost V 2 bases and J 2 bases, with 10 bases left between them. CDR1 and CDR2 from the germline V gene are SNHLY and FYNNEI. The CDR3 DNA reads TGTGCCAGCAGTGAATCTCAGGGTACCTACGAGCAGTACTTC. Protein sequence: CASSESQGTYEQYF.

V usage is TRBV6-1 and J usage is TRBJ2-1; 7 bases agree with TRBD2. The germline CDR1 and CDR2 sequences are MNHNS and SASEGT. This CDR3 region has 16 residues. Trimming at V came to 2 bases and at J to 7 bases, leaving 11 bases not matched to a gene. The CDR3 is CASSERWREFKNEQFF. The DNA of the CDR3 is TGTGCCAGCAGTGAAAGGTGGCGGGAGTTTAAGAATGAGCAGTTCTTC.

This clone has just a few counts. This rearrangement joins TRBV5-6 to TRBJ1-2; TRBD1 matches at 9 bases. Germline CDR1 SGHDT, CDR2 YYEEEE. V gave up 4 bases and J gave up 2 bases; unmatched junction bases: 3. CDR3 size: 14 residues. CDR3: CASSPGTGNYGYTF. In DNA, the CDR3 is TGTGCCAGCAGCCCCGGGACAGGGAACTATGGCTACACCTTC.

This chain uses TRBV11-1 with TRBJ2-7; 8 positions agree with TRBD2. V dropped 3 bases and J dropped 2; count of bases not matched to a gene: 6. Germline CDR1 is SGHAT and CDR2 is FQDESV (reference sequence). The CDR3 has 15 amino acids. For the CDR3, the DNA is TGTGCCAGCAGCTTGCAAGCGGGAGTGGCCTACGAGCAGTACTTC. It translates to CASSLQAGVAYEQYF.

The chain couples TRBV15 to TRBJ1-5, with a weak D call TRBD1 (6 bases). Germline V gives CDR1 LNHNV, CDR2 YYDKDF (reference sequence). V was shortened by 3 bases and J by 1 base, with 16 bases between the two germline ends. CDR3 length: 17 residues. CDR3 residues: CATSREAGAGSNQPQHF. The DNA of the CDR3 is TGTGCCACCAGCAGGGAGGCAGGGGCTGGAAGCAATCAGCCCCAGCATTTT.

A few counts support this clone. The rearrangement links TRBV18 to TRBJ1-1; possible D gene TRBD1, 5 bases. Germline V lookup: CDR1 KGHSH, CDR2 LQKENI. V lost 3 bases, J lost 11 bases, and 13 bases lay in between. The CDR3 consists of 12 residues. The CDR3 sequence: CASSPGRDTAFF. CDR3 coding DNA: TGTGCCAGCTCACCGGGGCGAGACACTGCTTTCTTT.

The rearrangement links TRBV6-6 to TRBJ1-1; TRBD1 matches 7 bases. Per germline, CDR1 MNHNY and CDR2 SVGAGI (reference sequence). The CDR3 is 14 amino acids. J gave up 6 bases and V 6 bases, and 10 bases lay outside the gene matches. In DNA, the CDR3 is TGTGCCAGCAGCAACCCGGGACAGAGGCCTGAAGCTTTCTTT. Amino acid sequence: CASSNPGQRPEAFF.

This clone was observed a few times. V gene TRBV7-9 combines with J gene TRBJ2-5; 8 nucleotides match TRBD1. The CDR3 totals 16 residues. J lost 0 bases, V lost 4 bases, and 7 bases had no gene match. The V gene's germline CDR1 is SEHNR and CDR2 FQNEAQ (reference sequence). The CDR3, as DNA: TGTGCCAGCAGCTCCGGGGACAGGCAGTACCAAGAGACCCAGTACTTC. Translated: CASSSGDRQYQETQYF. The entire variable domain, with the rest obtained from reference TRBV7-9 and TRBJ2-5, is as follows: DTGVSQNPRHKITKRGQNVTFRCDPISEHNRLYWYRQTLGQGPEFLTYFQNEAQLEKSRLLSDRFSAERPKGSFSTLEIQRTEQGDSAMYLCASSSGDRQYQETQYFGPGTRLLVL.